This entry lists 16 T cell receptor beta chains sequenced from one sample in a study of tumor-infiltrating lymphocytes in primary liver carcinoma (dated by TCRdb to the late 2010s). Blood RNA was extracted from unsorted whole blood using TRIzol reagent, and germline DNA was obtained with the DNeasy Blood & Tissue kit. The instrument given in TCRdb is Illumina HiSeq 2500. A constant-region primer and ProtoScript II reverse transcriptase were used to reverse-transcribe TCRbeta-specific cDNA from roughly 0.55 ug total RNA. The TCRbeta libraries were prepared through three rounds of nested multiplex PCR following a slightly modified ARM-PCR procedure. The first two PCR rounds used multiplex TRBV1-TRBV30 forward primers with a Cbeta reverse primer, each for roughly 10 cycles. TCRdb reanalyzed the raw reads on its own, using fastp at Q25 for trimming and MiXCR for clone calling, and kept in-frame beta chains. Rows merge per CDR3 protein into single entries with the most common DNA and genes. In all, the sample holds a few hundred thousand distinct CDR3 sequences, and around three fifths of those were seen once. The leading ten clones occupy about 17% of the sample.

Sequencing input: peripheral blood. Receptors were obtained from a woman in her 30s with primary liver carcinoma and hepatitis B virus infection.

In its sample, this clonotype was seen many times. The chain couples TRBV11-3 to TRBJ2-5, with TRBD2 identical over 13 bases. The CDR3 totals 15 residues. Trimming cost V 6 bases and J 6 bases; bases outside gene matches: 7. CDR1 and CDR2 (germline): SGHNT, YENEEA. This CDR3 is CASSLTSGRIKTQYF. In DNA, the CDR3 is TGTGCCAGCAGTTTGACTAGCGGGAGGATCAAGACCCAGTACTTC.

This clonotype was seen a few times. The rearrangement uses TRBV12-3 or TRBV12-4 and TRBJ1-5; D call uncertain. The CDR3 loop spans 13 amino acids. V was pared by 7 bases and J by 4 bases, with 11 bases between. The CDR3 coding sequence is TGTGCCAGCACTCTATTAATAAATCAGCCCCAGCATTTT. This translates into CASTLLINQPQHF.

J is TRBJ2-3 and V is TRBV29-1; D is uncertain. Germline V gene lookup returns CDR1 SQVTM and CDR2 ANQGSEA. The V gene lost 3 bases and the J gene lost 0 bases, with 10 bases spanning the gap. This CDR3 spans 14 amino acids. The CDR3 here is CSVDMLASTDTQYF. The CDR3 nucleotides read TGCAGCGTTGACATGCTCGCTAGCACAGATACGCAGTATTTT.

This chain uses TRBV28 with TRBJ2-2; D not certain. Germline-derived CDR1 and CDR2 are MDHEN and SYDVKM. Trimming took 6 bases from V and 0 from J, leaving 11 bases between them. This CDR3 contains 15 residues. For the CDR3, the DNA is TGTGCCAGCAGCTCGTTTGGGGCGAACACCGGGGAGCTGTTTTTT. Residues: CASSSFGANTGELFF.

About this clonotype itself: Just one base apart from a much larger clone, this may be a read error. The rearrangement joins TRBV7-8 to TRBJ2-4, with D tentatively TRBD1 (5 bases). Germline V gene lookup returns CDR1 SGHVS and CDR2 FQNEAQ. The CDR3 has 11 amino acids. The CDR3 loop reads CASSLADIKYF. In nucleotides, the CDR3 is TGTGCCAGCAGCTTAGCGGACATTAAGTACTTC.

Comment on this clonotype: The conserved phenylalanine or tryptophan is not found at the CDR3 terminus, so this likely reflects a read error. The rearrangement links TRBV12-3 or TRBV12-4 to TRBJ2-7; D is unclear. The CDR3 extends over 11 amino acids. With 4 bases removed from V and 6 bases from J, the gap between germline ends came to 7 bases. CDR3 DNA: TGTGCCAGCAGTTCCGCAGCCGAGCAGTACTAC. This codes for CASSSAAEQYY.

At least ten counts were recorded for this clonotype. V and J are TRBV11-2 and TRBJ2-3; D remains unclear. This CDR3 contains 10 residues. The V end lost 6 bases, the J end lost 6 bases, and 4 bases lay between the germline ends. Germline lookup yields CDR1 SGHAT and CDR2 FQNNGV. CDR3 nucleotide sequence: TGTGCCAGCAGGGGGGATACGCAGTATTTT. Translated: CASRGDTQYF.

To note about this clonotype: A much larger clonotype is one base distant, so this may be a read error. The chain is built from TRBV12-3 or TRBV12-4 and TRBJ2-2, with D tentatively TRBD1 (7 bases). CDR3 size: 14 residues. The CDR3 sequence is CASSNRQGSGGLFF. CDR3 nucleotide sequence: TGTGCCAGCAGCAACAGACAGGGATCCGGGGGGCTGTTTTTT.

On this clonotype: At one end, the junction sequence differs from germline, possibly due to a read error. The chain recombines TRBV6-5 with TRBJ2-7; no clear D gene. The CDR3 is made up of 15 amino acids. CDR1 and CDR2 (germline): MNHEY, SVGAGI. CDR3 bases: TGTGTCAGCAGTTACAAGAACATCAGCTCCTACGAGCAGTACTTC. Protein product: CVSSYKNISSYEQYF.

The chain employs TRBV18 and TRBJ2-5; D is ambiguous. Germline loops: CDR1 KGHSH, CDR2 LQKENI. This CDR3 region has 14 residues. V dropped 3 bases and J dropped 2 bases, with 10 bases sitting between them. CDR3 sequence (DNA): TGTGCCAGCTCACCGGACGGAAATCAAGAGACCCAGTACTTC. It is translated as CASSPDGNQETQYF.

The chain uses TRBV29-1 and TRBJ2-1, with 13 bases fitting TRBD2. The germline CDR1 and CDR2 sequences are SQVTM and ANQGSEA. The CDR3 is made up of 15 amino acids. The V segment lost 6 bases and the J segment 8 bases; nucleotides outside the gene matches: 10. Here the CDR3 DNA reads TGCAGCGTCGATGGGACTAGCGGGAATTCGTATGAGCAGTTCTTC. This gives the protein CSVDGTSGNSYEQFF.

This clonotype was recorded a few times. The CDR3 protein is CAWSKGSSYNEQFF. The CDR3 nucleotides read TGTGCCTGGAGTAAAGGGAGCTCCTACAATGAGCAGTTCTTC. V and J are TRBV30 and TRBJ2-1, with TRBD2 as a possible D gene (5 bases). This CDR3 comprises 14 residues. The germline V and J ends were trimmed by 2 bases and 0 bases, with 8 bases remaining between them. Germline V CDR1 and CDR2: GTSNPN, SVGIG (reference sequence).

In this sample, this clonotype turned up many times. The genes are TRBV12-3 or TRBV12-4 and TRBJ2-2; D remains ambiguous. The length of the CDR3 is 14 residues. V was shortened by 5 bases and J by 7 bases, with 14 bases between the two germline ends. CDR3 residues: CASSPSRRGGELFF. CDR3 bases: TGTGCCAGCAGTCCGTCGAGGAGAGGCGGGGAGCTGTTTTTT.

Many counts were recorded for this clonotype. CDR3 amino acids: CSVDRQGNEQFF. The CDR3 region has the DNA TGCAGCGTTGACAGGCAGGGGAATGAGCAGTTCTTC. The chain recombines TRBV29-1 with TRBJ2-1; possible D gene TRBD1, 6 bases. Germline V gene sequence: CDR1 SQVTM, CDR2 ANQGSEA. CDR3 size: 12 residues. With 3 bases removed from V and 7 bases from J, the gap between germline ends came to 10 bases.

A few counts support this clonotype. The chain is built from TRBV4-1 and TRBJ2-2; 7 positions agree with TRBD1. The CDR3 contains 15 residues. V dropped 4 bases and J dropped 4; count of bases not matched to a gene: 6. CDR1 MGHRA and CDR2 YSYEKL come from the germline V gene. As DNA, the CDR3 is TGCGCCAGCAGCCGCGGACAGGAAGGCACCGGGGAGCTGTTTTTT. As protein: CASSRGQEGTGELFF.

This clonotype was seen many times. The chain links TRBV11-2 to TRBJ1-2; D is unclear. Germline values: CDR1 SGHAT, CDR2 FQNNGV. The CDR3 has 15 amino acids. Trimming shortened V by 0 bases and J by 4 bases, and 12 bases separated the two germline ends. The CDR3 coding sequence is TGTGCCAGCAGCTTAGAGTCGTCAGCCACCTATGGCTACACCTTC. Protein sequence: CASSLESSATYGYTF.